A single T cell receptor (beta chain) is shown here with its context. Its antigen is unknown. V lost 5 bases to trimming and J lost 3 bases, with 28 bases between them. CDR3 length: 19 amino acids. CDR1 is LGHNA, CDR2 YSLEER, per germline. This entry comes from a study of T-cell reconstitution after alpha-beta-depleted transplantation in children. The study, taken as a whole, reports: The high TCRbeta diversity at day 60 in some patients came from surviving recipient T cells and thymic progenitors.

TCRbeta library construction was performed incorporating unique molecular identifiers. TCRdb redid the calling of the PCR reads with MiXCR, one entry per CDR3 protein. The sample contains about 980,000 distinct CDR3 sequences, roughly 29% of which appear only once. V is TRBV4-3 and J is TRBJ1-1, with a weak D call TRBD1 (6 bases). This receptor was identified in a boy in the first two years of life who had a stem cell transplant for SCID, so the T cells may come from the graft donor. Specimen: PBMCs, mostly from graft donor cells, collected 360 days after TCRalphabeta/CD19-depleted stem cell transplant. CDR3 region: CASSVRDGGDTHWHTEAFF. The CDR3 DNA reads TGCGCCAGCAGCGTCAGGGATGGGGGGGACACTCACTGGCACACTGAAGCTTTCTTT.